This TCR beta chain was documented in a study of tumor-infiltrating lymphocytes in primary liver carcinoma. Findings of the study overall: Compared with blood, tumor repertoires held significantly more in their top 250 clones.

The input was 500 ng total RNA; TCR beta cDNA was made from it with a constant-region primer. Investigators got TCR beta libraries out of three nested multiplex PCR rounds, done with slightly modified ARM-PCR. TRBV1-TRBV30 forward primers paired with a C-beta reverse primer drove the first two PCR rounds, about 10 cycles each. TCRdb reprocessed the multiplex PCR reads with MiXCR, giving one entry per CDR3 protein. The data contain around 79,000 distinct CDR3 sequences, 69% of them singletons. The CDR3 extends over 16 amino acids. Germline V gene data show CDR1 as SQVTM and CDR2 as ANQGSEA. Concerning this clonotype itself: What it recognizes is unknown.

Bulk tissue was left unsorted, and RNA and DNA were co-extracted from about 20-30 mg of it. This TCR was recovered from a man between 40 and 49 years old with primary liver carcinoma and hepatitis B virus infection. Sequenced input: tumor-adjacent normal liver tissue. This rearrangement joins TRBV29-1 to TRBJ2-1; D is undetermined. The CDR3 protein is CSVATLRPWSRQGHFF. The CDR3 DNA follows: TGCAGTGTCGCCACGCTTCGGCCCTGGTCCCGTCAAGGGCACTTCTTC.